This is a list of T cell receptor beta chains from one sample in a study of PD-1 blockade in classical Hodgkin lymphoma. Assay used: immunoSEQ multiplex PCR; TCRdb lists only in-frame clones, some missing. Counted here are some 20,000 clones, more than 65% occurring once; the ten biggest clones make up roughly 22%. Sample: peripheral blood mononuclear cells (PBMCs), taken before the fourth cycle of nivolumab. Receptors were obtained from a human donor with classical Hodgkin lymphoma. The CDR3 runs from the conserved cysteine through the conserved F or W. A D gene is named only where the DNA matches it firmly. Rows may omit the clone size; those that give it use once, few, many or a size class.

D,size,V,J,DNA,CDR3
TRBD1,few,TRBV15,TRBJ1-1,TGTGCCACCAGCAGGTCCGGGACAGGGGTCACTGAAGCTTTCTTT,CATSRSGTGVTEAFF
-,few,TRBV19,TRBJ1-5,TGTGCCAGTAGTGGGTCAGGCTATCAGCCCCAGCATTTT,CASSGSGYQPQHF
TRBD1,-,TRBV28,TRBJ1-5,TGTGCCAGCAGTTACGGGACAGGGGGCGCGGGTCAGCCCCAGCATTTT,CASSYGTGGAGQPQHF
-,once,TRBV7-9,TRBJ2-1,TGTGCCAGCAGCTTAGCGCGAGGGGCCTACAATGAGCAGTTCTTC,CASSLARGAYNEQFF
TRBD1,-,TRBV9,TRBJ2-3,TGTGCCAGCAGCGTAGAGCCTCTTGGACAGGTTAGCACAGATACGCAGTATTTT,CASSVEPLGQVSTDTQYF
-,-,TRBV19,TRBJ1-6,TGTGCCAGTAGTTACCTCAATTCACCCCTCCACTTT,CASSYLNSPLHF
TRBD1,-,TRBV18,TRBJ1-3,TGTGCCAGCTCACCGACAGGGTCAGGCTCTGGAAACACCATATATTTT,CASSPTGSGSGNTIYF
-,-,TRBV19,TRBJ2-2,TGTGCCAGTAGTCCGACAGGGACTTCGAACACCGGGGAGCTGTTTTTT,CASSPTGTSNTGELFF
TRBD1,-,TRBV9,TRBJ1-2,TGTGCCAGCAGCCCGACAAGGGGGACAGGGGGCAATTTCTATGGCTACACCTTC,CASSPTRGTGGNFYGYTF
-,-,TRBV28,TRBJ1-2,TGTGCCAGCAGTACATCGACAGGCTACACCTTC,CASSTSTGYTF
-,once,TRBV18,TRBJ1-2,TGTGCCAGCTCACCACGTGTCGGGACCCTTAACTATGGCTACACCTTC,CASSPRVGTLNYGYTF
TRBD1,-,TRBV9,TRBJ1-3,TGTGCCAGCAGCCCATCAGACAGGGGCCCCTCTGGAAACACCATATATTTT,CASSPSDRGPSGNTIYF
TRBD1,few,TRBV4-1,TRBJ1-1,TGCGCCAGCAGCCAAGACGCCACGGGGCAGGGGGCCGTGGTTGAAGCTTTCTTT,CASSQDATGQGAVVEAFF
TRBD1,few,TRBV2,TRBJ2-6,TGTGCCAGCAGCCGGACAGGGGACCTCTCTGGGGCCAACGTCCTGACTTTC,CASSRTGDLSGANVLTF
-,-,TRBV29-1,TRBJ2-2,TGCAGCGTTGATTTCAGAGTATGGTCCGACGGGGAGCTGTTTTTT,CSVDFRVWSDGELFF
TRBD1,-,TRBV7-6,TRBJ1-1,TGTGCCAGCAGCTCAGACAGGGTTATGAACACTGAAGCTTTCTTT,CASSSDRVMNTEAFF
-,-,TRBV11-3,TRBJ1-6,TGTGCCAGCAGCTTAGCGTCGGGGAGAGATTCACCCCTCCACTTT,CASSLASGRDSPLHF
TRBD2,-,TRBV4-2,TRBJ2-5,TGTGCCAGCAGCCAAGTTGGGGCGGGAGGGGACCAAGAGACCCAGTACTTC,CASSQVGAGGDQETQYF
TRBD1,-,TRBV2,TRBJ1-5,TGTGCCAGCAGGGAAACAGGGGGAGGCAATCAGCCCCAGCATTTT,CASRETGGGNQPQHF
TRBD2,once,TRBV6-6,TRBJ2-7,TGTGCCAGCAGTTACTCGGCGGGAGGCTCCTACGAGCAGTACTTC,CASSYSAGGSYEQYF
TRBD2,-,TRBV18,TRBJ2-2,TGTGCCAGCTCACGGACTAGCGGGAGAGGCACCGGGGAGCTGTTTTTT,CASSRTSGRGTGELFF
-,-,TRBV5-5,TRBJ1-1,TGTGCCAGCAGCTTGCAGGAGTACACTGAAGCTTTCTTT,CASSLQEYTEAFF
-,few,TRBV9,TRBJ1-6,TGTGCCAGCAGCGTGGGACATGATAATTCACCCCTCCACTTT,CASSVGHDNSPLHF
-,-,TRBV6-5,TRBJ1-1,TGTGCCAGCAGTTACACCAGGGGGAACACTGAAGCTTTCTTT,CASSYTRGNTEAFF
-,once,TRBV9,TRBJ2-3,TGTGCCAGCAGCGTGGATCTATTCACAGATACGCAGTATTTT,CASSVDLFTDTQYF
-,-,TRBV7-2,TRBJ1-3,TGTGCCAGCAGCTATTCGGACACCACCTCTGGAAACACCATATATTTT,CASSYSDTTSGNTIYF
TRBD1,-,TRBV6-1,TRBJ1-2,TGTGCCAGCAGTGAAGCGGGAGTGCAGGGGGGAAAAGGCTACACCTTC,CASSEAGVQGGKGYTF
-,-,TRBV27,TRBJ2-1,TGTGCCAGCAGTAGGGAAAACTCCTACAATGAGCAGTTCTTC,CASSRENSYNEQFF
-,-,TRBV10-3,TRBJ1-2,TGTGCCATCAGGCAGCTATCTCCCGGGACAAAGAACGGCTATGGCTACACCTTC,CAIRQLSPGTKNGYGYTF
TRBD1,-,TRBV19,TRBJ1-5,TGTGCCAGTAGTATCTTAGGGACAGGGAAGGGTCAGCCCCAGCATTTT,CASSILGTGKGQPQHF
TRBD2,-,TRBV10-3,TRBJ2-3,TGTGCCATCAGTGATCCGGGAGGGCCAACAGATACGCAGTATTTT,CAISDPGGPTDTQYF
-,-,TRBV28,TRBJ1-5,TGTGCCAGCAGTGCCACAGGTAGCAATCAGCCCCAGCATTTT,CASSATGSNQPQHF
-,-,TRBV5-4,TRBJ2-3,TGTGCCAGCAGCCAGGCCACAGATACGCAGTATTTT,CASSQATDTQYF
-,-,TRBV11-2,TRBJ2-7,TGTGCCAGCAGCTTAGGAGGAAGCGCCGAGCAGTACTTC,CASSLGGSAEQYF
TRBD1,-,TRBV5-5,TRBJ1-2,TGTGCCAGCAGCTCCCAGACAGGGGGAGAAGGCTACACCTTC,CASSSQTGGEGYTF
-,medium-sized,TRBV19,TRBJ2-7,TGTGCCAGTAAAGGGGGGGTATCAAGAAACGAGCAGTACTTC,CASKGGVSRNEQYF
-,-,TRBV6-5,TRBJ2-2,TGTGCCACCAGGCGATGGGGGGCGAACACCGGGGAGCTGTTTTTT,CATRRWGANTGELFF
TRBD1,-,TRBV2,TRBJ1-4,TGTGCCAGCAGTCCCACAGGGGTACCTAATGAAAAACTGTTTTTT,CASSPTGVPNEKLFF
-,-,TRBV5-1,TRBJ2-3,TGCGCCAGCAGCCCCTCGCCCCGGCTAGCGACTAGCACAGATACGCAGTATTTT,CASSPSPRLATSTDTQYF
-,-,TRBV19,TRBJ2-2,TGTGCCAGTAGTTTCCTAACCGGGGAGCTGTTTTTT,CASSFLTGELFF
TRBD1,-,TRBV6-1,TRBJ2-2,TGTGCCAGCAAACAGGGGGCCACCGGGGAGCTGTTTTTT,CASKQGATGELFF
TRBD2,-,TRBV7-9,TRBJ2-6,TGTGCCAGCACCCAAGAGGGCCGTGGGGGGGCTGGGGCCAACGTCCTGACTTTC,CASTQEGRGGAGANVLTF
-,-,TRBV4-2,TRBJ2-1,TGTGCCAGCAGCCAAGCCCCCCTAGCCCCAACCGGTAATGAGCAGTTCTTC,CASSQAPLAPTGNEQFF
TRBD2,-,TRBV30,TRBJ2-5,TGTGCCTGGAGTGTACTTTCGTGGGGAGGGAAGACCCAGTACTTC,CAWSVLSWGGKTQYF
TRBD1,few,TRBV7-2,TRBJ1-2,TGTGCCAGCAGCTTACAGGGGGATCCGTATGGCTACACCTTC,CASSLQGDPYGYTF
TRBD2,-,TRBV7-6,TRBJ2-3,TGTGCCAGCAGCTTGGGGAGCGGGGGGGCCTTAGATACGCAGTATTTT,CASSLGSGGALDTQYF
-,-,TRBV7-2,TRBJ1-5,TGTGCCAGCAGCTTAGCTTTCGGAGGGAATCAGCCCCAGCATTTT,CASSLAFGGNQPQHF
-,-,TRBV5-6,TRBJ1-2,TGTGCCAGCAGCTTAACAGGGACCGTCTATGGCTACACCTTC,CASSLTGTVYGYTF
-,-,TRBV7-2,TRBJ1-5,TGTGCCAGCAGCTTAGTCGGCAGCAATCAGCCCCAGCATTTT,CASSLVGSNQPQHF
TRBD1,-,TRBV28,TRBJ2-5,TGTGCCAGCACCTCCCGGGACAGTAAATTGTCTCAAGAGACCCAGTACTTC,CASTSRDSKLSQETQYF
-,few,TRBV27,TRBJ2-7,TGTGCCAGCATTCGGGAGCAGTACTTC,CASIREQYF
-,-,TRBV10-3,TRBJ2-6,TGTGCCATCAGTGAGCCGCGACGGACCTCCTCTGGGGCCAACGTCCTGACTTTC,CAISEPRRTSSGANVLTF
TRBD2,-,TRBV5-5,TRBJ2-1,TGTGCCAGCAGCTTGGTAGCGGGAGAGAACAATGAGCAGTTCTTC,CASSLVAGENNEQFF
TRBD2,few,TRBV5-4,TRBJ2-3,TGTGCCAGCAGCTTGGTACTAGCGGGAGGGCCGAGCACAGATACGCAGTATTTT,CASSLVLAGGPSTDTQYF
TRBD1,-,TRBV28,TRBJ2-2,TGTGCCAGCAGCCTTAGTTCAAGGGGGCTAACCGGGGAGCTGTTTTTT,CASSLSSRGLTGELFF
TRBD1,-,TRBV18,TRBJ1-1,TGTGCCAGCTCACCACCGCCAGGGGGGAACACTGAAGCTTTCTTT,CASSPPPGGNTEAFF
-,-,TRBV28,TRBJ2-1,TGTGCCAGCAGTACAAGCACGGAGCAGTTCTTC,CASSTSTEQFF
TRBD1,-,TRBV5-1,TRBJ1-4,TGCGCCAGCAGCCTGGACAGGGCCCGGGAAAAACTGTTTTTT,CASSLDRAREKLFF
-,-,TRBV28,TRBJ1-1,TGTGCCAGCAGTTTACCTCGGGGAGGGCCTGAAGCTTTCTTT,CASSLPRGGPEAFF
TRBD1,-,TRBV6-6,TRBJ1-1,TGTGCCATTGACACAGGGGGCCTGTACGCTTTCTTT,CAIDTGGLYAFF